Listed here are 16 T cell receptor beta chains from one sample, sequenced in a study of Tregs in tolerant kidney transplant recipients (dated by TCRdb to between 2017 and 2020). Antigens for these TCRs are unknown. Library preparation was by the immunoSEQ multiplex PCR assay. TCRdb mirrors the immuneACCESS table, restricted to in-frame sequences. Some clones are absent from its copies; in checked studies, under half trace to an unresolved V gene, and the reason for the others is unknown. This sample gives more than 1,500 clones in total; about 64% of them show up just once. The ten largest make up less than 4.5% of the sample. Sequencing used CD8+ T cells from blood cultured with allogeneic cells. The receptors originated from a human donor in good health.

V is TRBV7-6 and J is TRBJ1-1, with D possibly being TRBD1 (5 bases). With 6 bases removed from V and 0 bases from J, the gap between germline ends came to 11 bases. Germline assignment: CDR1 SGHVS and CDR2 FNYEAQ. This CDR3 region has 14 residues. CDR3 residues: CASSPGTVNTEAFF. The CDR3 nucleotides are TGTGCCAGCAGTCCCGGGACGGTGAACACTGAAGCTTTCTTT.

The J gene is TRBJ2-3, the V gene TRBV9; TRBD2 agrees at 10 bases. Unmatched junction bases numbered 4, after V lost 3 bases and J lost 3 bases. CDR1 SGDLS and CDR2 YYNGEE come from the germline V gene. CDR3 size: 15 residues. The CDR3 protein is CASSAAGGITDTQYF. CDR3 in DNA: TGTGCCAGCAGCGCAGCGGGGGGGATAACAGATACGCAGTATTTT.

This chain's CDR3 is CASSLDPGTGFNTEAFF. The CDR3 nucleotides read TGTGCCAGCAGCTTAGATCCCGGGACAGGGTTCAACACTGAAGCTTTCTTT. The rearrangement links TRBV7-9 to TRBJ1-1; 9 nucleotides match TRBD1. The CDR3 sequence is 17 residues long. The germline CDR1 and CDR2 sequences are SEHNR and FQNEAQ (reference sequence). V lost 1 base and J lost 2; bases outside the gene matches: 8.

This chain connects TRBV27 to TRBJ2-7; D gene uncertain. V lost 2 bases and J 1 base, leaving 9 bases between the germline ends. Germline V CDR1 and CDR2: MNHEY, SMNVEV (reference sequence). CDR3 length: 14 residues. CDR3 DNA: TGTGCCAGCAGTTTAAATCGGTTATCCTACGAGCAGTACTTC. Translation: CASSLNRLSYEQYF.

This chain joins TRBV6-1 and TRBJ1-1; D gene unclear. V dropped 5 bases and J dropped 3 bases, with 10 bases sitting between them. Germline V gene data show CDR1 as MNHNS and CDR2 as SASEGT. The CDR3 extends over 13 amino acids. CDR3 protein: CASSPAWDTEAFF. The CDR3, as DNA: TGTGCCAGCAGTCCCGCATGGGACACTGAAGCTTTCTTT.

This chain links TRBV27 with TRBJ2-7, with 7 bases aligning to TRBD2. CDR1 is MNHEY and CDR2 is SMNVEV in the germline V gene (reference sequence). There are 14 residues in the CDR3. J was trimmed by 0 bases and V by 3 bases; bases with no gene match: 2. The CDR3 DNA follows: TGTGCCAGCAGTTTGGGGGGGTTCTCCTACGAGCAGTACTTC. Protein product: CASSLGGFSYEQYF.

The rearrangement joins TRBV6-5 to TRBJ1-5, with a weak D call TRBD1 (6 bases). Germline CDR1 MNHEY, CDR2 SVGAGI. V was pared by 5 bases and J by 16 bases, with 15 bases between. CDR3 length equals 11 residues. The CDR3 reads CASSADRKLHF. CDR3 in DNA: TGTGCCAGCAGTGCCGACAGGAAATTACATTTT.

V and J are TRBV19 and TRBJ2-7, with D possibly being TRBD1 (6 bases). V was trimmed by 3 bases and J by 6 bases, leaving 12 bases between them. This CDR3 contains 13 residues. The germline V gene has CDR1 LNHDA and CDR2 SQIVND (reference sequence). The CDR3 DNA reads TGTGCCAGTAGTATCGGCCAGGGGAGCGAGCAGTACTTC. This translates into CASSIGQGSEQYF. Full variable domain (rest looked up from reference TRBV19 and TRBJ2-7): DGGITQSPKYLFRKEGQNVTLSCEQNLNHDAMYWYRQDPGQGLRLIYYSQIVNDFQKGDIAEGYSVSREKKESFPLTVTSAQKNPTAFYLCASSIGQGSEQYFGPGTRLTVT.

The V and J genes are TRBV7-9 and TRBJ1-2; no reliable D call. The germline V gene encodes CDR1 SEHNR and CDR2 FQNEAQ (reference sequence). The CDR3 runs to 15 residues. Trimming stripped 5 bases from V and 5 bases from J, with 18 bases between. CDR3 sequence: CASSHPARRDYGYTF. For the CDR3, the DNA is TGTGCCAGCAGCCACCCGGCAAGGAGGGATTATGGCTACACCTTC.

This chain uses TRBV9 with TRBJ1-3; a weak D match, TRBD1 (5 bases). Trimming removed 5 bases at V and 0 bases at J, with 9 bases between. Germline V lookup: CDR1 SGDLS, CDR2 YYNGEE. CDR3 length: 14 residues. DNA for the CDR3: TGTGCCAGCAGTGGGACGGACTCTGGAAACACCATATATTTT. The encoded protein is CASSGTDSGNTIYF.

CDR3 protein: CASGPLSTLGVETQYF. In DNA, the CDR3 is TGTGCCAGCGGGCCCCTATCTACGTTGGGGGTAGAGACCCAGTACTTC. The rearrangement links TRBV27 to TRBJ2-5, with D perhaps given as TRBD1 or TRBD2 (5 bases each). Germline loops: CDR1 MNHEY, CDR2 SMNVEV (reference sequence). V gave up 8 bases and J gave up 4 bases, with 23 bases separating them. This CDR3 region has 16 residues.

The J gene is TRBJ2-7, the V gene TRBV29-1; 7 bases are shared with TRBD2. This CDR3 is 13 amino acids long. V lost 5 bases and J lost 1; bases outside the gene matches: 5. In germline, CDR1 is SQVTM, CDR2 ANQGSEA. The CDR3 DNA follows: TGCAGCGTTTGGGGGGGTTCGTCCTACGAGCAGTACTTC. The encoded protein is CSVWGGSSYEQYF.

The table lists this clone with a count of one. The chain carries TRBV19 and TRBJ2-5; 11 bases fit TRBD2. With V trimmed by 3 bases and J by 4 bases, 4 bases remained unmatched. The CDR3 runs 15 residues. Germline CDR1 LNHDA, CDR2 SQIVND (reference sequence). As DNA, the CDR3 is TGTGCCAGTAGTATGTTAGCGGGAGGGCTAGAGACCCAGTACTTC. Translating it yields CASSMLAGGLETQYF.

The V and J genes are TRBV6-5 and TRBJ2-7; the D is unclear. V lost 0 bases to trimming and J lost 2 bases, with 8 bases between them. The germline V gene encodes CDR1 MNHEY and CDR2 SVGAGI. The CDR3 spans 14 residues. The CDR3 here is CASSYSPSTYEQYF. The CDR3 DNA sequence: TGTGCCAGCAGTTACTCACCCAGCACCTACGAGCAGTACTTC.

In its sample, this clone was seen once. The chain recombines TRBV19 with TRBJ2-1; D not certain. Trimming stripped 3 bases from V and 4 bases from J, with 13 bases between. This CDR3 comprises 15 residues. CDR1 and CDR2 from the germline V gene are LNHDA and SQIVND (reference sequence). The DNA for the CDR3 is TGTGCCAGTAGTATCCTCCCCGGTTATTACAATGAGCAGTTCTTC. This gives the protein CASSILPGYYNEQFF.

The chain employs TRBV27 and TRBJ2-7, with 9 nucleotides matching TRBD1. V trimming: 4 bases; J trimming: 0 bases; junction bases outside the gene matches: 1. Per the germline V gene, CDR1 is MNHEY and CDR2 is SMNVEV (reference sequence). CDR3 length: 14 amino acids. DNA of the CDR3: TGTGCCAGCAGTTGGACAGGGGACTCCTACGAGCAGTACTTC. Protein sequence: CASSWTGDSYEQYF.